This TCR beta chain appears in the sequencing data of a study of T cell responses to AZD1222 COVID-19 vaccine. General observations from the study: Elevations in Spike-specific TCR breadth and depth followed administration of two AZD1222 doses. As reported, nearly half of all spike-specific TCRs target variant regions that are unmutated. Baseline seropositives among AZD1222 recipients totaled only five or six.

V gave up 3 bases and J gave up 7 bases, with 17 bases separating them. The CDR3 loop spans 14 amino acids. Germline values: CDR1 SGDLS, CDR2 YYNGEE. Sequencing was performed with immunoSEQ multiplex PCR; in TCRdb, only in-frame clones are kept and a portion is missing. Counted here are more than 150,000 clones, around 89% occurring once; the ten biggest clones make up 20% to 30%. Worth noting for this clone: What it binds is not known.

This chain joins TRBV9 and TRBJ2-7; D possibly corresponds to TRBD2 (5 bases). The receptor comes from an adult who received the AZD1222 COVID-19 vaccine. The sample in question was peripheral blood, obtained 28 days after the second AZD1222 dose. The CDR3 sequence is CASSAYRTSGEQYF. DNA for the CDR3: TGTGCCAGCAGCGCCTATCGGACTTCTGGGGAGCAGTACTTC.